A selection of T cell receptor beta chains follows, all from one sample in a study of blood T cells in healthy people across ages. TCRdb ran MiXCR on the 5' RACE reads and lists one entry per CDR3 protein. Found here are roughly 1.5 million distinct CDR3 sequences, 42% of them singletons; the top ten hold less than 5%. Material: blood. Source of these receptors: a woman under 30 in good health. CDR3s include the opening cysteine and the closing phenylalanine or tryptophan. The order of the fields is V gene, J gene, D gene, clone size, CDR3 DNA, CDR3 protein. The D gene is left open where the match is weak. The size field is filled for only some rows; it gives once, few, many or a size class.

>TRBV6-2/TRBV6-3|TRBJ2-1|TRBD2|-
TGTGCCAGCAGCCGGGACTATGATGAGCAGTTCTTC
CASSRDYDEQFF
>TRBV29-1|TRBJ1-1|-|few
TGCAGCTCCCAACTACCGACTGAAGCTTTCTTT
CSSQLPTEAFF
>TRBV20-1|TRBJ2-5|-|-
TGCAGTGCTAGAGAGGTGGTTCGGGGGATGGGCGGGACCCAGTACTTC
CSAREVVRGMGGTQYF
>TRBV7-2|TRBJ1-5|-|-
TGTGCCAGCAGCTTAGTATCGGGTTTAGACCAGCCCCAGCATTTT
CASSLVSGLDQPQHF
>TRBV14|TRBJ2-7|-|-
TGTGCCTGCAGCCAAGACAGGTCCTCCTACGAGCAGTACTTC
CACSQDRSSYEQYF
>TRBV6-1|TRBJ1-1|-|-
TGTGCCAGCAGTCAGCGTAGAGCTTTCTTT
CASSQRRAFF
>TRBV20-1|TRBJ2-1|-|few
TGCAGTGCTAGAAGGGGTTGGACTGAGCAGTTCTTC
CSARRGWTEQFF
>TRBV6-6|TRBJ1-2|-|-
TGTGCCAGCAGTTACTCGATCTTCTCCTCAACGGACTATGGCTACACCTTC
CASSYSIFSSTDYGYTF
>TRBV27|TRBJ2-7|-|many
TGTGCCAGCAGTTTTTCGGGGAGCTCCTACGAGCAGTACTTC
CASSFSGSSYEQYF
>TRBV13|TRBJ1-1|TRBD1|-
TGTGCCAGCAGCTCACAGGGGGCACTGAACACTGAAGCTTTCTTT
CASSSQGALNTEAFF
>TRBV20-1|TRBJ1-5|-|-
TGCAGTGCCCCCTATAGCAATCAGCCCCAGCATTTT
CSAPYSNQPQHF
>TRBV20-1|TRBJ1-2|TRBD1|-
TGCAGTGCTAGAGGTCCCCAGGGGGCTAACTATGGCTACACCTTC
CSARGPQGANYGYTF
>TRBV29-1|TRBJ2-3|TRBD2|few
TGCAGCGTTGAACGGTCACTAGCGGGCACAGATACGCAGTATTTT
CSVERSLAGTDTQYF
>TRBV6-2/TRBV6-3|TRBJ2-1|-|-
TGTGCCAGCACCATTGAGGGAGGTTGGAATGAGCAGTTCTTC
CASTIEGGWNEQFF
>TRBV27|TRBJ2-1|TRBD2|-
TGTGCCAGCAGGGGATCCGGGACTAGTTGGATTAGCTCCTACAATGAACAGTTCTTC
CASRGSGTSWISSYNEQFF
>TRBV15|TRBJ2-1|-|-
TGTGCCACCAGCAGAGATCTTGGGCGGAGCTCCTACAATGAGCAGTTCTTC
CATSRDLGRSSYNEQFF
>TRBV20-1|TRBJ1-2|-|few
TGCAGTGCTAGAGAGGCTTGGGGGAACTATGGCTACACCTTC
CSAREAWGNYGYTF
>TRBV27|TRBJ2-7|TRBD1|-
TGTGCCAGCAGTGTAACCGAACAGGGGTACGAGCAGTACTTC
CASSVTEQGYEQYF
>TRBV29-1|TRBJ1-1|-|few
TGCAGCGTTGAGCTTATTCGCACTGAAGCTTTCTTT
CSVELIRTEAFF
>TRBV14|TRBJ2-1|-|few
TGTGCCAGCAGCCGGTACCGGGACTCTGAGCAGTTCTTC
CASSRYRDSEQFF
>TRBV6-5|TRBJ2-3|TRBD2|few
TGTGCCAGCAGTTCCCCTAAGCCTGGACTAGCGGGAGTAGTAAGCACAGATACGCAGTATTTT
CASSSPKPGLAGVVSTDTQYF
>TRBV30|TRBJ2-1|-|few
TGTGCCTGGAGTGACGACCGTTCCAATGAGCAGTTCTTC
CAWSDDRSNEQFF
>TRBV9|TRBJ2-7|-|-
TGTGCCAGCAGCTTGAACCCCCACTTACCCTACGAGCAGTACTTC
CASSLNPHLPYEQYF
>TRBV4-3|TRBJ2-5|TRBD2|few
TGCGCCAGCAGCCAAGGGTCTAGCGGGGGACAAGAGACCCAGTACTTC
CASSQGSSGGQETQYF
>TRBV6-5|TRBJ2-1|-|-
TGTGCCAGCAGCAGAACAGGGTTCCATGAGCAGTTCTTC
CASSRTGFHEQFF
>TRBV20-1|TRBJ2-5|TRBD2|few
TGCAGTGCTAGAGGGTTCCGGACTAGCGGGGGGGCTTCAGAGACCCAGTACTTC
CSARGFRTSGGASETQYF
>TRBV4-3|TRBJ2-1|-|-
TGCGCCAGCAGCAGACAAAGGGAGAATGAGCAGTTCTTC
CASSRQRENEQFF
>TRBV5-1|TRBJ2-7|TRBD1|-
TGCGCCAGCAGCTTCCCGGACAGGGCCGAGCAGTACTTC
CASSFPDRAEQYF
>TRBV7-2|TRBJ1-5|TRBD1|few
TGTGCCAGCAGCTATCCGGGACAGGGGCACTATCAGCCCCAGCATTTT
CASSYPGQGHYQPQHF
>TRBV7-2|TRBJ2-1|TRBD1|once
TGTGCCAGCAGCTTAGGATCTTCGCTAGGGGGCTTGTTCTTC
CASSLGSSLGGLFF
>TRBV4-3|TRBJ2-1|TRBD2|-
TGCGCCAGCAGCCAAGATCGCGGGAGCTTTTACAATGAGCAGTTCTTC
CASSQDRGSFYNEQFF
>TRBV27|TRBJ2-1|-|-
TGTGCCAGCAGTTGGGCGGCAAACAATGAGCAGTTCTTC
CASSWAANNEQFF
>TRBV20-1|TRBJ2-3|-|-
TGCAGTGCTAGAGATCGGCAAACTAGCACAGATACGCAGTATTTT
CSARDRQTSTDTQYF
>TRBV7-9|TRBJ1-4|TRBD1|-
TGTGCCAGCAGCCCAAACAGGGGTCGCGGGACAACTAATGAAAAACTGTTTTTT
CASSPNRGRGTTNEKLFF
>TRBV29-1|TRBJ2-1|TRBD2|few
TGCAGCGTCGACGGCCTAGCGGGGGGGCATTACAATGAGCAGTTCTTC
CSVDGLAGGHYNEQFF
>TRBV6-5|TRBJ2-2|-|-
TGTGCCAGCAGTTATCAGGACACCGGGGAGCTGTTTTTT
CASSYQDTGELFF
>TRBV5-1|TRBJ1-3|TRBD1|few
TGCGCCAGCAGTTATATGACAGGGGCTGGAAACACCATATATTTT
CASSYMTGAGNTIYF
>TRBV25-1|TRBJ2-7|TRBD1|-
TGTGCCAGCAGTGACTCGGCAGGGGGCGTTTACGAGCAGTACTTC
CASSDSAGGVYEQYF
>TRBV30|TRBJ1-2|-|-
TGTGCCTGGAGCCCGACAGGAACTTATGGCTACACCTTC
CAWSPTGTYGYTF
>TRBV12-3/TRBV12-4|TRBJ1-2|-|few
TGTGCCAGCAGTCAAAAGGGACCACTTCCTGGCTACACCTTC
CASSQKGPLPGYTF
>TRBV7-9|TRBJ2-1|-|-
TGTGCCAGCGGCTCTTTCGCGCGGGGAGGACTTAGCTCCTACAATGAGCAGTTCTTC
CASGSFARGGLSSYNEQFF
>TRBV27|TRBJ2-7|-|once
TGTGCCAGCAGTTTAAAGGGTTTGGCCCGTAGCGCTTCCTACGAGCAGTACTTC
CASSLKGLARSASYEQYF
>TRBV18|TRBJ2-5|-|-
TGTGCCAGCTCACCACGCCGCGGGACGGCGGAAGAGACCCAGTACTTC
CASSPRRGTAEETQYF
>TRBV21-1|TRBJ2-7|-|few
TGTGCCAGCAGCAAAGCCGTTGGGACAATTAACTACGAGCAGTACTTC
CASSKAVGTINYEQYF
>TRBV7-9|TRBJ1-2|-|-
TGTGCCAGCAGCACAAGCCGCACGGTGAACTATGGCTACACCTTC
CASSTSRTVNYGYTF
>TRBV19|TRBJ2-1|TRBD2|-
TGTGCCAGTAGTATAGTAGGGACTAGCATATACAATGAGCAGTTCTTC
CASSIVGTSIYNEQFF
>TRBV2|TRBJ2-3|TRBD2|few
TGTGTTGCGCCCATAGCGGGGGGCACAGATACGCAGTATTTT
CVAPIAGGTDTQYF
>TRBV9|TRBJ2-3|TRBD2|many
TGTGCCAGCAGCGTTAGCGGGGGATTAGATACGCAGTATTTT
CASSVSGGLDTQYF
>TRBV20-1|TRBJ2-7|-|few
TGCAGTGCTAGGAAAGACGGCTCCTACGAGCAGTACTTC
CSARKDGSYEQYF
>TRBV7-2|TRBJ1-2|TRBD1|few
TGTGCCAGCAGCTTGTACAGCGGGACAGCCTCTAACTATGGCTACACCTTC
CASSLYSGTASNYGYTF
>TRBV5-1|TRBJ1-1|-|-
TGCGCCAGCAGCTTGTCAGGGCTGTGGGGGAAGGACACTGAAGCTTTCTTT
CASSLSGLWGKDTEAFF
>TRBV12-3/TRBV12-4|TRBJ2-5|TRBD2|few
TGTGCCAGCAGTTCATCTAGCGGGGGGGATTCGGAGACCCAGTACTTC
CASSSSSGGDSETQYF
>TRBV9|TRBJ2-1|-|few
TGTGCCAGCAGCGTGGGGACGAGGTACAATGAGCAGTTCTTC
CASSVGTRYNEQFF
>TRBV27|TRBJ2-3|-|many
TGTGCCAGCTCCTCGACTTCGGCAGATACGCAGTATTTT
CASSSTSADTQYF
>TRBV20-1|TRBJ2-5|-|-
TGCAGTGCCCTCCACCCTTATGAGCAGTACTTC
CSALHPYEQYF